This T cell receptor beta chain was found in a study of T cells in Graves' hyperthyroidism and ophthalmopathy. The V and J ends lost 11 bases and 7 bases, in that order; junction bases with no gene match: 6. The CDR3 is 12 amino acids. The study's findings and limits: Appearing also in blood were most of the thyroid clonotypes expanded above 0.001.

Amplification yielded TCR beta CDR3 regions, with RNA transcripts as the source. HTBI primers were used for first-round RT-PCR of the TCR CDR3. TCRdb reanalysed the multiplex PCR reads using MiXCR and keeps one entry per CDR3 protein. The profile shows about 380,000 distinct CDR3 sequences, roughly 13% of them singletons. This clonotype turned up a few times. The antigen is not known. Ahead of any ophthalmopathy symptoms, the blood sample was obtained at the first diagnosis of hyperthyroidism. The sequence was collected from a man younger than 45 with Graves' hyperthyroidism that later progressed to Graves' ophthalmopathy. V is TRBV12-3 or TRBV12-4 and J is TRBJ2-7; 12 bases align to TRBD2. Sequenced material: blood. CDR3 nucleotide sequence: TGTGCCGTCGGACTAGCGGGGAGGGAGCAGTACTTC. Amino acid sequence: CAVGLAGREQYF.